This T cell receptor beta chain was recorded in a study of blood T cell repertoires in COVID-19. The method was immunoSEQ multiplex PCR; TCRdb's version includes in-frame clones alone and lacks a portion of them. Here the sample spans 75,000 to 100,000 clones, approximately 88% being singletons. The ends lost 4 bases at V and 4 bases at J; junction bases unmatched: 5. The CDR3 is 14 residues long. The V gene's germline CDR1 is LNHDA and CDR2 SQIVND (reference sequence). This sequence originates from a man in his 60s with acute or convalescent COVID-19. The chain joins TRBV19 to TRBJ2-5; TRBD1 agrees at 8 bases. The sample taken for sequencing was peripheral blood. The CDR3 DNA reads TGTGCCAGTAGTAGTACAGGGGGTCTAGAGACCCAGTACTTC. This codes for CASSSTGGLETQYF. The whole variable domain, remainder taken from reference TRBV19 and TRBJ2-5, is DGGITQSPKYLFRKEGQNVTLSCEQNLNHDAMYWYRQDPGQGLRLIYYSQIVNDFQKGDIAEGYSVSREKKESFPLTVTSAQKNPTAFYLCASSSTGGLETQYFGPGTRLLVL.